This T cell receptor (beta chain) was recovered during a study of regulatory T cells in long-lasting Graves disease. Whole-study context: Newly diagnosed Graves' patients had taken antithyroid drugs under 3 months. Regarding the study as a whole: Among persistent patients, a larger number of public clonotypes were shared (approximately 2,900) than among newly diagnosed patients (roughly 970). Persistent disease exhibited a predilection for TRBV28, TRBJ1-2 and TRBJ2-5.

CDR3 length: 13 amino acids. Germline CDR1 and CDR2: GTSNPN and SVGIG (reference sequence). V lost 8 bases and J lost 8, with 18 bases in between. Arm-PCR of CDR3 regions and iRepertoire HTBI primers were the basis on which TCR beta libraries were built. TCRdb re-called the multiplex PCR reads with MiXCR, one entry per CDR3 protein. This sample has about 560,000 distinct CDR3 sequences; 15% to 20% occur once, and the top ten carry about 12%. Stated time point: newly diagnosed GD, antithyroid drugs for less than 3 months. Scientists built the TCR library using RNA that was extracted from PBMCs. This clonotype showed up many times. The antigen is not known. These same data were also listed under a study on T cells in Graves' hyperthyroidism and ophthalmopathy.

The sample consisted of peripheral blood mononuclear cells (PBMCs), taken at new diagnosis, from a patient treated with antithyroid drugs. This receptor was taken from a man aged 18 to 35 with Graves disease. The rearrangement links TRBV30 to TRBJ1-4; unclear D gene. The CDR3 DNA is TGTGCCAGAGAGACTGGACCTGGGGAAAAACTGTTTTTT. This translates into CARETGPGEKLFF.